The TCR beta chain under discussion was sequenced for a study of T cells after yellow fever vaccination. The overall study: Fractions of low cell number were prepared using SMART-Seq v4 Ultra Low Input.

This CDR3 spans 16 amino acids. Per the germline V gene, CDR1 is ENHRY and CDR2 is SYGVKD. Whole-study findings and limits: The secondary response was weaker, and its peak arrived faster, on day 5 versus 15. The CD4 and CD8 compartments had a small share of their clonotypes in common. Booster samples showed a return of most primary-vaccination clones (around 95% CD4, around 85% CD8).

A note on this clonotype: Its antigen is not identified. Being one base from a much bigger clone, this may be a read error.

TCRdb ran MiXCR on the 5' RACE reads and lists one entry per CDR3 protein. The sample records 250,000 or so distinct CDR3 sequences, 3.6% being singletons. The specimen was PBMCs, collected 15 days after the yellow fever booster vaccination. The TCR was taken from a man between 18 and 29 years old who received the YFV17D yellow fever vaccine. The chain has TRBV10-3 and TRBJ2-1, with D hard to call. This chain's CDR3 is CVISESRRSSYNEQFF. DNA for the CDR3: TGTGTCATCAGTGAGTCTAGGCGGAGCTCCTACAATGAGCAGTTCTTC.